This T cell receptor (beta chain) appears in the sequencing data of a study of blood T cells in healthy people across ages. Study-level findings and limits: PBMCs left unsorted prevented a conclusive naive versus antigen-experienced comparison.

Through a sample-barcoded 5' primer and a J-beta primer mix, a second PCR was run for roughly 6 to 12 cycles. CDR3-containing paired-end reads numbered at least 2.5 million in each sample. TCRdb used MiXCR to reprocess the 5' RACE reads, holding one entry per CDR3 protein. The table lists about 640,000 distinct CDR3 sequences, approximately 30% of them singletons. Donors each provided around 9 milliliters of peripheral blood. This clonotype was counted ten times or more. Antigen unknown. This receptor was obtained from a woman aged 80 or over in good health. Sequencing used blood.

CDR3 nucleotide sequence: TGTGCCAGCAGTTTCTCGGACAGGGCCCACGAGCAGTACTTC. It codes for CASSFSDRAHEQYF. This chain links TRBV27 with TRBJ2-7, with TRBD1 identical over 8 bases. The length of the CDR3 is 14 residues. CDR1 and CDR2 from the germline V gene are MNHEY and SMNVEV (reference sequence). The J segment lost 5 bases and the V segment lost 3 bases, leaving 6 bases of the junction unmatched.